This T cell receptor beta chain came from a study of blood T cell repertoires in COVID-19 (dated by TCRdb to the early 2020s). General notes on the study: Samples from collaborators originated in the United States, Italy and Spain and spanned both the acute and convalescent phases of COVID-19. The repertoires were made available in a free public database intended to serve as a resource for research on the immune response to SARS-CoV-2. The samples were drawn from the first 160 participants of the ongoing ImmuneRACE study and from 950 to 1,500 subjects provided by 6 global collaborators. The sample metadata nearly always contained a de-identified subject ID, COVID-19 status, age in years and sex. The prospective study material was composed of cDNA or gDNA derived from T cells, B-cell-depleted T cells, or PBMCs. Where available, HLA class I and class II types were obtained from metadata supplied by the sample provider rather than from assay-based typing. The dataset comprised deeply sampled blood TCRbeta repertoires from subjects exposed to, actively infected with, or recovered from COVID-19. General findings and caveats noted by the study authors: How much clinical and demographic metadata was included differed by source and by participant, and the metadata was provided uncurated.

Comments on this clone: No antigen is known for it. There are no base qualities to consult, and no much larger clone falls within one base.

TCRbeta CDR3 regions were amplified from genomic DNA by means of the immunoSEQ Assay, a bias-controlled multiplex PCR. The paper's data handling went like this. Within the assay, amplification of reference gene primers was used to estimate how many nucleated cells each sample contained. To quantify the absolute abundance of each unique TCRbeta CDR3 rearrangement, sequence reads were collapsed and filtered. Productive Simpson clonality was computed per sample as the square root of Simpson's diversity index over productive rearrangements. Held by TCRdb, this immuneACCESS table contains in-frame sequences only and omits some clones. Under half of the omission traces to an unresolved V gene where checked; the cause of the rest is unknown. The V and J calls and clone size are taken from that table; D and trimming were inferred from the DNA. The sample table holds 150,000 to 200,000 clones, of which about 84% were seen once. The ten largest account for roughly 12% of the sample.

Participants in the prospective study were enrolled through a virtual design, were aged about 18 to 90 years, and lived in fewer than 30 United States geographic areas. In the prospective study, cohorts were assigned on the basis of participant-reported clinical history obtained from a screening survey and a study questionnaire. For ImmuneRACE Cohort 3, a participant was defined as recovered based on two consecutive negative NP/OP PCR tests, clearance by a healthcare professional, or resolution of symptoms. In the prospective study, mobile phlebotomists collected whole blood, serum and a nasopharyngeal or oropharyngeal swab from each participant. Over a 2-month period, participants in the prospective study had the option of providing additional blood draws and questionnaires. Blood samples from the prospective study were shipped frozen or at room temperature prior to DNA extraction. After removal of 5 bases from V and 3 bases from J, the junction retains 9 bases not matched to a gene. The germline V gene (reference sequence) gives CDR1 as LNHDA and CDR2 as SQIVND. Counted from cysteine to phenylalanine, this CDR3 has 16 amino acids. Only the CDR3 region is kept as DNA, spanning 48 bases read in frame from base 1.

The chain is made from TRBV19 and TRBJ2-1; 8 bases in the junction line up with TRBD1. The material sequenced was PBMCs or T cells enriched from blood (not recorded which). This receptor was identified in a man between 50 and 59 years old who had recovered from COVID-19. The CDR3 region has the sequence CASSPGGAAIYNEQFF. The DNA sequence follows: TGTGCCAGTAGTCCAGGGGGCGCCGCCATCTACAATGAGCAGTTCTTC.